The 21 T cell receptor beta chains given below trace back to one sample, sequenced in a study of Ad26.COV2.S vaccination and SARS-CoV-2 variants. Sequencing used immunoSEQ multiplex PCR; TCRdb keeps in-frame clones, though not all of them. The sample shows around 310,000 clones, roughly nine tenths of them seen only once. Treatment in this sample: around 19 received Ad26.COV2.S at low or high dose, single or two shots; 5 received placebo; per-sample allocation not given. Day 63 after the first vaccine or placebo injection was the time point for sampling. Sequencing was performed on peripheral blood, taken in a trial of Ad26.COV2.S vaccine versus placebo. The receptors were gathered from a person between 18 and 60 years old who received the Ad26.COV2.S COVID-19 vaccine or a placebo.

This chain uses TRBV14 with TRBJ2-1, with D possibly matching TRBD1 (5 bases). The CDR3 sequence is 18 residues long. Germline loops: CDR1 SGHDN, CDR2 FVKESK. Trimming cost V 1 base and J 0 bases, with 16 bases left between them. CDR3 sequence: CASSQVGQFGASYNEQFF. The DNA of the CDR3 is TGTGCCAGCAGCCAAGTGGGCCAGTTTGGGGCCTCCTACAATGAGCAGTTCTTC.

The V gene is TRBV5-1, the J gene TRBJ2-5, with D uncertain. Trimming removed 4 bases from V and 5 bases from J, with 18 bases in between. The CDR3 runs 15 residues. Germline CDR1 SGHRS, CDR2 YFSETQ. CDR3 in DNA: TGCGCCAGCAGCCCCGCGGACCGAGACGTGGAGACCCAGTACTTC. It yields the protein CASSPADRDVETQYF.

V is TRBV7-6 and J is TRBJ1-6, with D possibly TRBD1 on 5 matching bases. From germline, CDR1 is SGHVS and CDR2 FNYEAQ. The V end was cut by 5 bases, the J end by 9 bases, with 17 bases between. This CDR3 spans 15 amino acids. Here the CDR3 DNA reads TGTGCCAGCAGCCTTACTGACAGTACGGTTTCACCCCTCCACTTT. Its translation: CASSLTDSTVSPLHF. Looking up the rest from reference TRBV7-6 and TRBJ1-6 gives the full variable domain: GAGVSQSPRYKVTKRGQDVALRCDPISGHVSLYWYRQALGQGPEFLTYFNYEAQQDKSGLPNDRFSAERPEGSISTLTIQRTEQRDSAMYRCASSLTDSTVSPLHFGNGTRLTVT.

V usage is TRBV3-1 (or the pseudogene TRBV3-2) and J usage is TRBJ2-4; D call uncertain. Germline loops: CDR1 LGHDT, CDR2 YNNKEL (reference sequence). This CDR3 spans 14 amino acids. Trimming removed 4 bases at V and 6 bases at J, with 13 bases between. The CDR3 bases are TGTGCCAGCAGCCCAGAGCCCGGTCTAAACATTCAGTACTTC. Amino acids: CASSPEPGLNIQYF.

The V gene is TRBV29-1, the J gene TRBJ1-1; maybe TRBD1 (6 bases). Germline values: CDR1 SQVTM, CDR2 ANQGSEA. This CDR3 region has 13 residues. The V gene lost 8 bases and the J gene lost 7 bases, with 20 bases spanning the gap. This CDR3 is CSTHGRGTGEAFF. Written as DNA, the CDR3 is TGCAGCACCCACGGGAGGGGGACGGGTGAAGCTTTCTTT.

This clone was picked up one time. CDR3 protein: CASSLEAGAHGYTF. The CDR3 nucleotides read TGTGCCAGCAGCTTAGAAGCGGGGGCGCATGGCTACACCTTC. The chain joins TRBV7-9 to TRBJ1-2; a weak D match, TRBD1 (6 bases). Germline-derived CDR1 and CDR2 are SEHNR and FQNEAQ (reference sequence). CDR3 length equals 14 residues. The V gene lost 1 base and the J gene lost 6 bases, with 12 bases spanning the gap.

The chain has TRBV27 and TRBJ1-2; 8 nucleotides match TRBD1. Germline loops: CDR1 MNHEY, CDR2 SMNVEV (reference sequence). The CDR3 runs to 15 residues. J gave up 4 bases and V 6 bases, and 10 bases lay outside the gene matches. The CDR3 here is CASSLDRASTYGYTF. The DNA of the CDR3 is TGTGCCAGCAGCCTGGACAGGGCATCAACCTATGGCTACACCTTC.

The CDR3 region has the DNA TGTGCCAGCAGCTCGACAGGGGGCTATGGCTACACCTTC. Protein: CASSSTGGYGYTF. The rearrangement links TRBV12-3 or TRBV12-4 to TRBJ1-2, with 9 bases identical to TRBD1. The V segment lost 6 bases and the J segment 4 bases; nucleotides outside the gene matches: 3. CDR3 length: 13 amino acids.

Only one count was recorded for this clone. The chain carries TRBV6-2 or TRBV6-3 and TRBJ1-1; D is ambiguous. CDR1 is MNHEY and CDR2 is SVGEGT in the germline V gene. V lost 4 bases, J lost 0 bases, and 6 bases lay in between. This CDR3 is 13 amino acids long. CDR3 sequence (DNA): TGTGCCAGCAGTTGGGATATGAACACTGAAGCTTTCTTT. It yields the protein CASSWDMNTEAFF.

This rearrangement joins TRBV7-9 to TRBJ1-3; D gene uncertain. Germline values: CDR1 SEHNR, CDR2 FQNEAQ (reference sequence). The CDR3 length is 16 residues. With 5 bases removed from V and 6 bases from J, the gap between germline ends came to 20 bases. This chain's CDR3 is CASSLPREEVENTIYF. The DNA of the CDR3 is TGTGCCAGCAGCCTACCAAGGGAGGAGGTGGAAAACACCATATATTTT.

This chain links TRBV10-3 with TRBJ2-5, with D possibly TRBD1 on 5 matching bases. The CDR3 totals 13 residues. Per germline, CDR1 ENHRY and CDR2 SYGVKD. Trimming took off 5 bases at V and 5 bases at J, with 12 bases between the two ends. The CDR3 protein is CAISNGRQETQYF. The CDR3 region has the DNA TGTGCCATCAGTAACGGAAGACAGGAGACCCAGTACTTC.

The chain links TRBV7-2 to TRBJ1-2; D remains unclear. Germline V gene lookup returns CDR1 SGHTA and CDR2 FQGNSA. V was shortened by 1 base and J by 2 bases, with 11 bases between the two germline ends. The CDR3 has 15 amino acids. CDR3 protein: CASSLEVRENYGYTF. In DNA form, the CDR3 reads TGTGCCAGCAGCTTAGAAGTAAGGGAAAACTATGGCTACACCTTC.

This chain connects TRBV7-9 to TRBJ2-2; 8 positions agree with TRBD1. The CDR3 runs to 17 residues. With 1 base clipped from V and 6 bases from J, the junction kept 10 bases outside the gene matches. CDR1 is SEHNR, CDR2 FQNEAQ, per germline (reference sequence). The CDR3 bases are TGTGCCAGCAGCTTAGTTGGGGGACAGGAAATCGCCGGGGAGCTGTTTTTT. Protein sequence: CASSLVGGQEIAGELFF.

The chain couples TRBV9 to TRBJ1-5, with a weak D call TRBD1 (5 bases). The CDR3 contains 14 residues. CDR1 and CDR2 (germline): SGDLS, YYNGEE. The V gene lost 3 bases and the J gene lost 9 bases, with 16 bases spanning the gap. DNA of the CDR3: TGTGCCAGCAGCGCAAACAGGTTTCGACGGCCCCAGCATTTT. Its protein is CASSANRFRRPQHF.

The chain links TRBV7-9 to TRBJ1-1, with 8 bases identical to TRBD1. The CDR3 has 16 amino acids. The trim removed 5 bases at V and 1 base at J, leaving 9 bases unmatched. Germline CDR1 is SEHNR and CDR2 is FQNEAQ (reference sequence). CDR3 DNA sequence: TGTGCCAGCAGCGACGACCCCGGGACAGGGAACACTGAAGCTTTCTTT. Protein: CASSDDPGTGNTEAFF.

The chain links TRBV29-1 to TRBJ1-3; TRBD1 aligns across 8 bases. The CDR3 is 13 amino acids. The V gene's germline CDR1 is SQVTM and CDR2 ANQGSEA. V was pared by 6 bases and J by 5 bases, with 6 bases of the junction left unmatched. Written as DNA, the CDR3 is TGCAGCGTCCTGGACAGGGAGAGAAACACCATATATTTT. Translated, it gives CSVLDRERNTIYF.

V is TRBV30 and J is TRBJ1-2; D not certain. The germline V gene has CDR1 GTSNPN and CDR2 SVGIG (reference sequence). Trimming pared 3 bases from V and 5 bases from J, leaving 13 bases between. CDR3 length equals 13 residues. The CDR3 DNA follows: TGTGCCTGGAGGTTAAAGGGAGGGTATGGCTACACCTTC. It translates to CAWRLKGGYGYTF.

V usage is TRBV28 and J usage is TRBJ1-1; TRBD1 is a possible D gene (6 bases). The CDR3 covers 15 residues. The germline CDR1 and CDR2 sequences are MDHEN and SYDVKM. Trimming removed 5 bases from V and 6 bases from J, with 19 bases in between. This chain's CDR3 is CASSPRDNLIAEAFF. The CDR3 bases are TGTGCCAGCAGTCCCCGGGACAACCTGATCGCTGAAGCTTTCTTT.

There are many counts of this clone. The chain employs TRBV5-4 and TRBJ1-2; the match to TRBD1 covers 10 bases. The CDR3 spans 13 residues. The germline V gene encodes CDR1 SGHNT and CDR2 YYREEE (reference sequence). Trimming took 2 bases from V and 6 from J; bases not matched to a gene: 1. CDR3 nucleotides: TGTGCCAGCAGCTTAGGGACAGGGGATGGCTACACCTTC. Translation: CASSLGTGDGYTF.

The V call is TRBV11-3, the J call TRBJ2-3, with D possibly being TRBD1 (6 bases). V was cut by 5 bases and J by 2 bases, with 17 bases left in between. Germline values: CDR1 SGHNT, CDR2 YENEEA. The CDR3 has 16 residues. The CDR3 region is CASSGFSTGYTDTQYF. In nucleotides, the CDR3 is TGTGCCAGCAGCGGTTTCTCCACAGGGTACACAGATACGCAGTATTTT.

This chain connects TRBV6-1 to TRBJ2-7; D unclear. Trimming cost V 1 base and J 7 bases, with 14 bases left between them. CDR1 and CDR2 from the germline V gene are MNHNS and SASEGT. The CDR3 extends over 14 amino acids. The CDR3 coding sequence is TGTGCCAGCAGTGAAGGGTGGTGGCAAATAGAGCAGTACGTC. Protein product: CASSEGWWQIEQYV.